What follows describes a single T cell receptor (beta chain). The data were produced by immunoSEQ multiplex PCR, yet TCRdb's version contains in-frame clones alone and is incomplete. This table holds approximately 240,000 clones, approximately 82% found once. The data stem from a study of blood T cell repertoires in COVID-19. Background on the study: Acute-phase and convalescent COVID-19 samples originated in the United States, Italy and Spain.

Sample: peripheral blood. The clonotype was recovered from a middle-aged woman who had recovered from COVID-19.

DNA of the CDR3: TGTGCCAGCAGCATTAGCCCCTCCTACGAGCAGTACTTC. Translation: CASSISPSYEQYF. V usage is TRBV12-3 or TRBV12-4 and J usage is TRBJ2-7; D is uncertain. This CDR3 spans 13 amino acids. Trimming left V 6 bases short and J 0 bases short, with 9 bases between.